The sequence of this TCR beta chain was determined in a study of long-term antiretroviral therapy in people with HIV. Findings and limits, study-wide: Among HIV repertoires, CDR3 length ranges were narrower than those of controls.

The CDR3 contains 16 residues. Sequencing relied on immunoSEQ assay v3.0, run at survey level. Each sample had sequencing targeting about 40,000-50,000 T-cell genomes. Sequencing used immunoSEQ multiplex PCR; TCRdb keeps in-frame clones, though not all of them. Here the sample spans under 20,000 clones, roughly 86% being singletons. The study used samples holding about 0.85-10 million cryopreserved PBMC before DNA extraction. A few counts support this clone. Antigen unknown. This TCR came from a man in his forties with HIV. Sequenced material: unsorted PBMCs, taken 0.5 years after starting antiretroviral therapy. The chain employs TRBV21-1 and TRBJ2-1; no DNA check was done on the table's D call, TRBD1. TRBV21-1 represents a pseudogene. Here the CDR3 reads CASSKVRDRNSNEQFF. The CDR3 DNA reads as TGTGCCAGCAGCAAAGTGCGAGACAGGAATAGCAATGAGCAGTTCTTC.